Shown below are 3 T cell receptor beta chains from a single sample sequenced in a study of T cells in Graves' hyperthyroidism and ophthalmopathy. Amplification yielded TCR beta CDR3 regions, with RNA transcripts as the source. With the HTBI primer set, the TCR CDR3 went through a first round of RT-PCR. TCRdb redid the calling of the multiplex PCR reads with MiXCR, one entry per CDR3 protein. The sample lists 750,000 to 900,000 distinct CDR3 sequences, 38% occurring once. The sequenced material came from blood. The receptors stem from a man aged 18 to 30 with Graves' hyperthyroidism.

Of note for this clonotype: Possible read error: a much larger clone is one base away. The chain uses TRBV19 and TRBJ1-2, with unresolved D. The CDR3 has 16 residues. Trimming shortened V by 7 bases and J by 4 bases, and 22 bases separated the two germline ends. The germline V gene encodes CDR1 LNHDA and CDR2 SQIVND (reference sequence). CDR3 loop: CASTDYGTDVVYGYTF. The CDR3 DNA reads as TGTGCCAGTACCGACTATGGTACGGACGTTGTCTATGGCTACACCTTC.

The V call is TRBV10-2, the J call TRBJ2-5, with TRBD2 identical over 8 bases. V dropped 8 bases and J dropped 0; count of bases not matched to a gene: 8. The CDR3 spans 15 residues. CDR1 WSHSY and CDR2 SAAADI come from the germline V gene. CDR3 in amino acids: CASLLGGGYQETQYF. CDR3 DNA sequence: TGCGCCAGCCTTCTCGGCGGGGGGTACCAAGAGACCCAGTACTTC.

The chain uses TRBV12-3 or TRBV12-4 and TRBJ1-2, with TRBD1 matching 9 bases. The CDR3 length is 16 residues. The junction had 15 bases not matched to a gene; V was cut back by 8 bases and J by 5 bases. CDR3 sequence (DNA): TGTGCCAGCGGCGAATCCCTTACAGGGGGCGCGTATGGCTACACCTTC. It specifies CASGESLTGGAYGYTF.